The 9 T cell receptor beta chains presented below share a single source sample, sequenced in a study of cytomegalovirus exposure and HLA in healthy donors. PCR was performed using 60 Vbeta and 13 Jbeta primers. Sequenced by immunoSEQ multiplex PCR; TCRdb stores in-frame clones only, minus some. The data show 100,000 or so clones, under 85% seen once. Sequenced sample: PBMCs. Receptor source: a man younger than 40 in good health and CMV-seronegative.

This clone came up a few times. The chain couples TRBV5-1 to TRBJ1-4; D unclear. The V gene's germline CDR1 is SGHRS and CDR2 YFSETQ. CDR3 size: 13 residues. The germline V and J ends were trimmed by 4 bases and 2 bases, with 6 bases remaining between them. CDR3: CASSTGTNEKLFF. For the CDR3, the DNA is TGCGCCAGCAGCACCGGGACTAATGAAAAACTGTTTTTT.

The chain links TRBV27 to TRBJ2-3; 8 bases line up with TRBD1. From germline, CDR1 is MNHEY and CDR2 SMNVEV (reference sequence). The V and J ends lost 5 bases and 4 bases, in that order; junction bases with no gene match: 8. This CDR3 has 15 residues. The CDR3 sequence is CASSPGQGGADTQYF. Written as DNA, the CDR3 is TGTGCCAGCAGTCCCGGACAGGGAGGTGCAGATACGCAGTATTTT.

To note about this clone: The sample has other DNA sequences that encode this CDR3 too. The J gene is TRBJ2-5, the V gene TRBV5-4; 11 bases agree with TRBD2. Trimming took 7 bases from V and 2 from J; bases not matched to a gene: 7. The germline CDR1 and CDR2 sequences are SGHNT and YYREEE (reference sequence). The CDR3 extends over 15 amino acids. The CDR3 here is CASERGTSGQETQYF. The CDR3 DNA is TGTGCCAGCGAGAGGGGGACTAGCGGTCAAGAGACCCAGTACTTC.

The rearrangement joins TRBV4-1 to TRBJ2-1, with 9 bases identical to TRBD2. The V segment lost 3 bases and the J segment 0 bases; nucleotides outside the gene matches: 6. Germline CDR1 is MGHRA and CDR2 is YSYEKL. This CDR3 is 17 amino acids long. CDR3 sequence (DNA): TGCGCCAGCAGCCAGCCCCTTAGCGGGAGCTCCTACAATGAGCAGTTCTTC. This encodes CASSQPLSGSSYNEQFF.

V is TRBV7-9 and J is TRBJ2-1; TRBD1 might be the D (6 bases). CDR3 size: 16 residues. The V end lost 3 bases, the J end lost 0 bases, and 12 bases lay between the germline ends. Germline lookup yields CDR1 SEHNR and CDR2 FQNEAQ (reference sequence). CDR3 bases: TGTGCCAGCAGCTTGACAGGAAGAAGCTCCTACAATGAGCAGTTCTTC. Protein sequence: CASSLTGRSSYNEQFF.

V and J are TRBV28 and TRBJ2-7, with 9 bases fitting TRBD2. Germline lookup yields CDR1 MDHEN and CDR2 SYDVKM. Trimming at V came to 2 bases and at J to 2 bases, leaving 1 base not matched to a gene. CDR3 length: 14 amino acids. CDR3 in DNA: TGTGCCAGCAGTTTAGTAGCGGGAGCCTACGAGCAGTACTTC. It yields the protein CASSLVAGAYEQYF.

The chain carries TRBV19 and TRBJ2-1, with a weak D call TRBD1 (6 bases). V was cut by 6 bases and J by 0 bases, with 15 bases left in between. The CDR3 length is 16 residues. CDR1 LNHDA and CDR2 SQIVND come from the germline V gene (reference sequence). The CDR3 nucleotides read TGTGCCAGTAGCCGAGGGGGTCTCGGCTCCTACAATGAGCAGTTCTTC. Its translation is CASSRGGLGSYNEQFF.

The chain couples TRBV6-5 to TRBJ1-5; maybe TRBD1 (5 bases). Germline CDR1 is MNHEY and CDR2 is SVGAGI. V lost 0 bases and J 4 bases, leaving 10 bases between the germline ends. The CDR3 sequence is 15 residues long. CDR3 in amino acids: CASSYSAGGNQPQHF. CDR3 DNA sequence: TGTGCCAGCAGTTACTCCGCGGGGGGGAATCAGCCCCAGCATTTT.

The chain employs TRBV19 and TRBJ2-1, with 8 bases aligning to TRBD1. The J segment lost 0 bases and the V segment lost 3 bases, leaving 1 base of the junction unmatched. CDR3 length equals 15 residues. Germline assignment: CDR1 LNHDA and CDR2 SQIVND (reference sequence). CDR3 region: CASSIGQGSYNEQFF. CDR3 DNA: TGTGCCAGTAGTATCGGACAGGGCTCCTACAATGAGCAGTTCTTC. Together with reference TRBV19 and TRBJ2-1, the CDR3 gives the full variable domain: DGGITQSPKYLFRKEGQNVTLSCEQNLNHDAMYWYRQDPGQGLRLIYYSQIVNDFQKGDIAEGYSVSREKKESFPLTVTSAQKNPTAFYLCASSIGQGSYNEQFFGPGTRLTVL.